This TCR beta chain is drawn from a study of T cells in Graves' hyperthyroidism and ophthalmopathy. Amplification targeted TCR beta CDR3 regions from RNA transcripts. TCR CDR3 regions were first amplified by RT-PCR with HTBI primers. Using its own MiXCR run on the multiplex PCR reads, TCRdb lists one record per CDR3 protein. Counted here are over 450,000 distinct CDR3 sequences, under 15% occurring once; the ten biggest clones make up about a sixth. Diagnosis of hyperthyroidism was new in patients aged 18 to 65, and its duration was under 2 months. PBMCs were sourced from less than 12 ml fresh peripheral blood. Germline lookup yields CDR1 LNHDA and CDR2 SQIVND (reference sequence). The V gene lost 8 bases and the J gene lost 2 bases, with 8 bases spanning the gap. The CDR3 runs to 12 residues. This clonotype was counted between two and nine times.

This rearrangement joins TRBV19 to TRBJ2-3; D is ambiguous. What was sequenced was blood. This TCR derives from a woman aged 18 to 35 with Graves' hyperthyroidism. The CDR3 protein is CASGTLTDTQYF. CDR3 sequence (DNA): TGTGCCAGTGGAACTCTCACAGATACGCAGTATTTT.